Listed below are T cell receptor beta chains from one sample, sequenced in a study of blood T cell repertoires in COVID-19. Profiling relied on immunoSEQ multiplex PCR, and the TCRdb table lists in-frame clones only, not all of them. The sample holds about 220,000 clones, about four fifths seen once. Source material: peripheral blood. The origin of the receptors is a woman between 70 and 85 years old with acute or convalescent COVID-19. Both conserved end residues are trimmed from each CDR3. Fields, in order: V gene, J gene, CDR3 protein.

v_gene: TRBV5-5
j_gene: TRBJ1-2
CDR3aa: ASSLGSDSYGYT

v_gene: TRBV10-1
j_gene: TRBJ1-4
CDR3aa: ASRALTGLNEKLF

v_gene: TRBV19
j_gene: TRBJ2-2
CDR3aa: ASSILQGTGELF

v_gene: TRBV5-1
j_gene: TRBJ2-1
CDR3aa: ASSTTTTVYNEQF

v_gene: TRBV7-2
j_gene: TRBJ2-3
CDR3aa: ASSSGLPGTDTQY

v_gene: TRBV24-1
j_gene: TRBJ1-5
CDR3aa: ATSEAGRNQPQH

v_gene: TRBV5-8
j_gene: TRBJ1-4
CDR3aa: ASSLGQAHENEKLF

v_gene: TRBV14
j_gene: TRBJ2-3
CDR3aa: ASSHFGMAGGKSGDTQY

v_gene: TRBV5-1
j_gene: TRBJ2-2
CDR3aa: ASSKGMTRNTGELF

v_gene: TRBV6-1
j_gene: TRBJ1-2
CDR3aa: ASSEGPYGYT

v_gene: TRBV18
j_gene: TRBJ1-5
CDR3aa: ASSPGQGAFQPQH

v_gene: TRBV2
j_gene: TRBJ2-5
CDR3aa: ASKPSGGMETQY

v_gene: TRBV5-6
j_gene: TRBJ2-5
CDR3aa: ASSLRTGGQETQY

v_gene: TRBV12-3/TRBV12-4
j_gene: TRBJ2-7
CDR3aa: ASSLLAVEQY

v_gene: TRBV2
j_gene: TRBJ1-1
CDR3aa: ASRSGQGTSNTEAF

v_gene: TRBV7-2
j_gene: TRBJ1-2
CDR3aa: ASSLQGATYGYT

v_gene: TRBV7-9
j_gene: TRBJ1-6
CDR3aa: ASSARREFGSPLH

v_gene: TRBV28
j_gene: TRBJ1-5
CDR3aa: ASSLQGGRAQH

v_gene: TRBV5-5
j_gene: TRBJ1-5
CDR3aa: ASSFYRDSNQPQH

v_gene: TRBV11-2
j_gene: TRBJ2-5
CDR3aa: ASTLTSGQETQY

v_gene: TRBV24-1
j_gene: TRBJ2-1
CDR3aa: ATSDVHDNEQF

v_gene: TRBV3-1/TRBV3-2
j_gene: TRBJ1-2
CDR3aa: ASSQAGTGPDYT

v_gene: TRBV18
j_gene: TRBJ1-1
CDR3aa: ASSPPQGGAEAF

v_gene: TRBV18
j_gene: TRBJ1-2
CDR3aa: ASSPVPGQGPNYGYT

v_gene: TRBV2
j_gene: TRBJ1-2
CDR3aa: ASRQSYGYT

v_gene: TRBV3-1/TRBV3-2
j_gene: TRBJ2-7
CDR3aa: ASSQRGNYEQY

v_gene: TRBV3-1/TRBV3-2
j_gene: TRBJ2-2
CDR3aa: ASSSRWRKNTGELF

v_gene: TRBV4-2
j_gene: TRBJ2-7
CDR3aa: ASSQDGTGAQQG

v_gene: TRBV5-1
j_gene: TRBJ2-7
CDR3aa: ASSRGTGTGPYEQY

v_gene: TRBV4-2
j_gene: TRBJ2-7
CDR3aa: ASSHGTGGVPSAYEQY

v_gene: TRBV5-1
j_gene: TRBJ2-7
CDR3aa: ASSLAQARSGEQY

v_gene: TRBV20-1
j_gene: TRBJ1-5
CDR3aa: SASSVSNQPQH

v_gene: TRBV7-2
j_gene: TRBJ1-2
CDR3aa: ASSLVQADTYGYT

v_gene: TRBV5-1
j_gene: TRBJ2-5
CDR3aa: ASSGDSQETQY

v_gene: TRBV19
j_gene: TRBJ1-5
CDR3aa: ASTTPGGQGGNQPQH

v_gene: TRBV2
j_gene: TRBJ2-5
CDR3aa: ASSEGQGGQETQY